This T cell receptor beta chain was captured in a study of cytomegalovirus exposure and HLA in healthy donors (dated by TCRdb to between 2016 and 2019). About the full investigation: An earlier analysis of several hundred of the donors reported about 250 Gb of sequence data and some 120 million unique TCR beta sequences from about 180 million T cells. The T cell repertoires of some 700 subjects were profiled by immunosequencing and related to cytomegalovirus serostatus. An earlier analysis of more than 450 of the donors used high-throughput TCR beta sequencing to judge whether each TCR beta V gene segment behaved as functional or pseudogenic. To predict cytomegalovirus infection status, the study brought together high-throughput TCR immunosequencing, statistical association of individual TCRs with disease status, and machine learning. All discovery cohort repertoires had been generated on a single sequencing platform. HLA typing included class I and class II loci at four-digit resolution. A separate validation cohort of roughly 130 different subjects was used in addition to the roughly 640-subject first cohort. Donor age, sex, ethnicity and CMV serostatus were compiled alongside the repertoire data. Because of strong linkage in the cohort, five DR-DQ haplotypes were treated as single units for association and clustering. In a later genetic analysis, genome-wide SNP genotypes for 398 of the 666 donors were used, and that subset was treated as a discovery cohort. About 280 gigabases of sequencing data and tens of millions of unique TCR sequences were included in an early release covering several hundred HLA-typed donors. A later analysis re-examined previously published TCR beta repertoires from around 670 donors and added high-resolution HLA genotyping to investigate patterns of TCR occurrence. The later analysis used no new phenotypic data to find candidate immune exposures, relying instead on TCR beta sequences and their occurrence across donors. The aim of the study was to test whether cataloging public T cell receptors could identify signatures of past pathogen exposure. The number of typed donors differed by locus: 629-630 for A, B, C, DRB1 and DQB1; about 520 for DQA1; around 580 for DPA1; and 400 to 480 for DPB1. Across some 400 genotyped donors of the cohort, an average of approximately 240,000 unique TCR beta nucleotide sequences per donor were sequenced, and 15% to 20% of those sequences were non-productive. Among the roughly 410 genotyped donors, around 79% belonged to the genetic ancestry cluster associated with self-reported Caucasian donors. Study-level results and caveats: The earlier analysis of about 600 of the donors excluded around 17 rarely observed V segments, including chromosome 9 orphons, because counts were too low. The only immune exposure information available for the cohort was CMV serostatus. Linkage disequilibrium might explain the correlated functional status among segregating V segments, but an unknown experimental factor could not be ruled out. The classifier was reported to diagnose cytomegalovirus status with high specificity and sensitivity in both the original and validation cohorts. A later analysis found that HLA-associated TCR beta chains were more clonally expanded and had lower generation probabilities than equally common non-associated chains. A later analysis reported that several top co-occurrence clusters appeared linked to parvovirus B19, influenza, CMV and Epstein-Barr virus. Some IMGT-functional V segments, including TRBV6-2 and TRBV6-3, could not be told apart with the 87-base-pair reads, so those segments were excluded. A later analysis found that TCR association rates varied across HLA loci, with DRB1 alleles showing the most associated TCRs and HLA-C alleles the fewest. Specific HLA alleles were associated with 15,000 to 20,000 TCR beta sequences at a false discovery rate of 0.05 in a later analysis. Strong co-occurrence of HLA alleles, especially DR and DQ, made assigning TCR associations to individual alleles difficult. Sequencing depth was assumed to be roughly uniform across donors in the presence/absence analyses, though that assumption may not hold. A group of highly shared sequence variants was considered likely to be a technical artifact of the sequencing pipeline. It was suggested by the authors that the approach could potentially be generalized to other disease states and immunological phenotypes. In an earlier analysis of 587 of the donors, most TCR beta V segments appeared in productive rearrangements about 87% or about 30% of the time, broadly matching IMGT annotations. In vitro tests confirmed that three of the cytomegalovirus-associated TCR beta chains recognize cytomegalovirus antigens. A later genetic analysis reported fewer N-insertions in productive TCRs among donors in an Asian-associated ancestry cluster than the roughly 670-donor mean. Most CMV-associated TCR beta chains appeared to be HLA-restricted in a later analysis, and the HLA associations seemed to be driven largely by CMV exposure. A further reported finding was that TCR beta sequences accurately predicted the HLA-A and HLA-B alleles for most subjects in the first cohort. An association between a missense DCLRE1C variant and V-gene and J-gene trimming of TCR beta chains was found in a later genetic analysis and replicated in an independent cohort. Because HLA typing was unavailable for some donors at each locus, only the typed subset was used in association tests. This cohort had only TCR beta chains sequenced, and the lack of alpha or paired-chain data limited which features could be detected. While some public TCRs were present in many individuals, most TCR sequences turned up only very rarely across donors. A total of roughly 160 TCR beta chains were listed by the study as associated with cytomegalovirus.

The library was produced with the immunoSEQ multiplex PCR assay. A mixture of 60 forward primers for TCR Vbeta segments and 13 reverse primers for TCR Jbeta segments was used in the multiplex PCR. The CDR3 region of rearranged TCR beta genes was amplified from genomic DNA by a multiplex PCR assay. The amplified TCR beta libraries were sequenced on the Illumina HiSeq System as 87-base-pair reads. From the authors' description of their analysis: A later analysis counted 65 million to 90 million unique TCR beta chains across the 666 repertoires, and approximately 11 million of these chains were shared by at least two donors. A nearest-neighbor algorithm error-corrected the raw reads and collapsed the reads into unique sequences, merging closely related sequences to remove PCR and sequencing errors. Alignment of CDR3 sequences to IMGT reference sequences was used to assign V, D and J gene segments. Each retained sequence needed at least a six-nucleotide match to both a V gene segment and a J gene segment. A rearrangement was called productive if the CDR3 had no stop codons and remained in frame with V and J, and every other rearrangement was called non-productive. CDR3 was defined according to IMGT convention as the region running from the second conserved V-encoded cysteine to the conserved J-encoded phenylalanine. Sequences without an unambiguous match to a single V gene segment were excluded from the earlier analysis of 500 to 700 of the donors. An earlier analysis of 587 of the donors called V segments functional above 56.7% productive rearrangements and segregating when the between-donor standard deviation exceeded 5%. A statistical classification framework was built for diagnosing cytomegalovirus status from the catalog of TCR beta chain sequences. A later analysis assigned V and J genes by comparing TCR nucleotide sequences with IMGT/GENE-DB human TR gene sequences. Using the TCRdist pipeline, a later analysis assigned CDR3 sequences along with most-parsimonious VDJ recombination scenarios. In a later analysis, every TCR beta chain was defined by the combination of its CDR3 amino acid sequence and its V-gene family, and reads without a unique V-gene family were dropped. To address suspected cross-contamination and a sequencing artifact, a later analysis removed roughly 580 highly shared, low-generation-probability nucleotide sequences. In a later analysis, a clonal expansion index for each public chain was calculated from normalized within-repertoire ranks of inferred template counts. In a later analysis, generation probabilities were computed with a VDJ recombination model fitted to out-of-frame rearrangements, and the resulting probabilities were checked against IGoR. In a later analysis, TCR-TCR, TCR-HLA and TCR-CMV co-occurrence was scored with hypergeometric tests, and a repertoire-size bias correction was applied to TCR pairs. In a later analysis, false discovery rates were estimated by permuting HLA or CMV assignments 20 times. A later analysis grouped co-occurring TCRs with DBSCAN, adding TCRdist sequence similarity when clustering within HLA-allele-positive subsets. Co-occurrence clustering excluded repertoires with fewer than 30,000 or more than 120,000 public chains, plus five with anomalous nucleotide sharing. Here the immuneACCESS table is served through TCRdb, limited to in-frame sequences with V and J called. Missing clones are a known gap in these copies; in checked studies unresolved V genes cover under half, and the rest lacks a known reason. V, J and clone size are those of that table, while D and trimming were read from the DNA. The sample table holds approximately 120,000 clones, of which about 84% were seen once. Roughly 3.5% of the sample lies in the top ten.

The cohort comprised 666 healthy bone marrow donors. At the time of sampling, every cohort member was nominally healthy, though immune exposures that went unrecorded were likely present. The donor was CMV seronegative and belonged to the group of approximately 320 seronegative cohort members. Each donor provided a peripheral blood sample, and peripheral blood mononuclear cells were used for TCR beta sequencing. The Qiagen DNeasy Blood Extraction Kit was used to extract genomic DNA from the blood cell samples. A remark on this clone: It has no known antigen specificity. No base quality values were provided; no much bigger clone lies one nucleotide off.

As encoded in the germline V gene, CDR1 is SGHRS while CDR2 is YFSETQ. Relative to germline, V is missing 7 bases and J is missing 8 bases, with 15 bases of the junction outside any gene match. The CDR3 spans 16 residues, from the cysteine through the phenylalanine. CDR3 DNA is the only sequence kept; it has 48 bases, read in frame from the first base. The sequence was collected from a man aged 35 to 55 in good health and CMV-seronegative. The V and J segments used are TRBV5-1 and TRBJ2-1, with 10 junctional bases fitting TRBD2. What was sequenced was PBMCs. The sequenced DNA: TGCGCCAGCTCCCGAGCAGGAGCGGGGGGGCCGGATGAGCAGTTCTTC. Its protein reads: CASSRAGAGGPDEQFF.